There are a few counts of the clone carrying this T cell receptor (beta chain). Its antigen is currently unknown. Beta-chain TCR CDR3 regions were amplified from RNA transcripts. An initial RT-PCR round employing HTBI primers preceded a second-round multiplex PCR. MiXCR, run by TCRdb on the multiplex PCR reads, gives a single entry per CDR3 protein. Of about 1.2 million distinct CDR3 sequences detected, about two fifths appear once; the ten largest clones hold 11%. The hyperthyroidism patients had a new diagnosis of under 2 months' duration and were aged 18 to 65. Certain patients were not enrolled. These were patients with other autoimmune diseases, uncontrolled infections, pregnancy or lactation. V trimming: 1 base; J trimming: 7 bases; junction bases outside the gene matches: 10. CDR1 MGHRA and CDR2 YSYEKL come from the germline V gene. There are 15 residues in the CDR3. The sample belongs to a study of Graves' ophthalmopathy and Graves' hyperthyroidism. About the study: The authors defined stable hyperthyroidism as no ophthalmopathy within 18 months of follow-up. General study points: Blood also contained most of the expanded thyroid clonotypes above 0.001 frequency.

The clonotype comes from an adult man with Graves' hyperthyroidism. The specimen sequenced was peripheral blood or thyroid tissue (not recorded which). This rearrangement joins TRBV4-1 to TRBJ2-7, with TRBD1 matching 7 bases. This CDR3 reads CASSQATGIAGEQYF. In DNA form, the CDR3 reads TGCGCCAGCAGCCAAGCGACAGGGATAGCTGGTGAGCAGTACTTC.